This TCR beta chain was documented in a study of blood T cell repertoires in COVID-19. The CDR3 has 20 amino acids. Per germline, CDR1 LGHDT and CDR2 YNNKEL (reference sequence). V was clipped by 2 bases and J by 0 bases, with 23 bases between them. This clone has only a few counts. Assay: immunoSEQ multiplex PCR; the TCRdb copy retains only in-frame clones and omits some. The sample lists 200,000 to 250,000 clones; about four fifths were seen once. Sequenced material: peripheral blood. The V gene is TRBV3-1 (or the pseudogene TRBV3-2), the J gene TRBJ2-1, with a possible D match to TRBD2 (5 bases). The receptor comes from an elderly woman with COVID-19, enrolled during active disease. CDR3 DNA sequence: TGTGCCAGCAGCCAAATGAGAGGGTCTTCCTTTTCGAGCTCCTACAATGAGCAGTTCTTC. Encoded protein: CASSQMRGSSFSSSYNEQFF.